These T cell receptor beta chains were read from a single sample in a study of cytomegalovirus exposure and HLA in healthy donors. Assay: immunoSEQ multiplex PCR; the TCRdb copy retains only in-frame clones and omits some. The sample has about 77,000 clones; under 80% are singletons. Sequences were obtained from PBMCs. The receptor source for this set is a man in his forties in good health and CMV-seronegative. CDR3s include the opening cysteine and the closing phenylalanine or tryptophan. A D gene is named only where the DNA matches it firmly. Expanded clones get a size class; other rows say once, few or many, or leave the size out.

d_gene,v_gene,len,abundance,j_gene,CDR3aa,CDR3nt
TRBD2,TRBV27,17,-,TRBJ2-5,CASRSRLAGALSKDQYF,TGTGCCAGCAGGTCCAGACTAGCGGGAGCCCTCAGTAAGGACCAGTACTTC
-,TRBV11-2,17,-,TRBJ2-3,CASSSDIGWQGTNTQYF,TGTGCCAGCAGCTCCGATATAGGATGGCAGGGCACAAATACGCAGTATTTT
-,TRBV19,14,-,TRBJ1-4,CASSIDRGMKKLFF,TGTGCCAGTAGTATAGACAGGGGAATGAAAAAACTGTTTTTT
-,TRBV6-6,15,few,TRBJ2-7,CASRSDRTLSYEQYF,TGTGCCAGCAGATCAGACAGAACTCTATCCTACGAGCAGTACTTC
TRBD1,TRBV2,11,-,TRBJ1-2,CARRDRASYTF,TGTGCCAGAAGGGACAGGGCAAGCTACACCTTC
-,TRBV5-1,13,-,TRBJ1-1,CASSALDNRQAFF,TGCGCCAGCAGCGCCTTGGACAATAGGCAGGCTTTCTTT
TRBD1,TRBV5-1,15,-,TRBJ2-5,CASSVGTGGRETQYF,TGCGCCAGCAGCGTCGGGACAGGGGGCCGAGAGACCCAGTACTTC
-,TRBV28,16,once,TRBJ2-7,CASSSIWGGPSYEQYF,TGTGCCAGCAGTTCGATTTGGGGGGGGCCGTCCTACGAGCAGTACTTC
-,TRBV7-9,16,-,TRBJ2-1,CSSSSTVRDSYNEQFF,TGTTCCAGCAGTTCTACGGTACGGGACTCCTACAATGAGCAGTTCTTC
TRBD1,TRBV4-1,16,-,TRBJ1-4,CASSQPTGTGVEKLFF,TGCGCCAGCAGCCAGCCTACCGGGACAGGGGTTGAAAAACTGTTTTTT
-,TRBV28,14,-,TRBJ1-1,CASSPGTLNTEAFF,TGTGCCAGCAGTCCAGGGACATTGAACACTGAAGCTTTCTTT
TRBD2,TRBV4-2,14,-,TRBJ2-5,CASSGAGPAETQYF,TGTGCCAGCAGTGGAGCGGGACCAGCGGAGACCCAGTACTTC
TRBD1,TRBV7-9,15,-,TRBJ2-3,CASSSTGMLSDTQYF,TGTGCCAGCAGCTCGACAGGGATGCTCTCAGATACGCAGTATTTT
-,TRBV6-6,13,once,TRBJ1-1,CASSPSQNTEAFF,TGTGCCAGCAGTCCTAGCCAGAACACTGAAGCTTTCTTT
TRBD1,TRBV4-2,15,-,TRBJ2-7,CASSQADRGPHEQYF,TGTGCCAGCAGCCAAGCGGACAGGGGCCCCCACGAGCAGTACTTC
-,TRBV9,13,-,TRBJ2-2,CASSERFTGELFF,TGTGCCAGCAGCGAGAGATTTACCGGGGAGCTGTTTTTT
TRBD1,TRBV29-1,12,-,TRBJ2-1,CSAVRQGYEQFF,TGCAGCGCCGTCAGACAGGGTTATGAGCAGTTCTTC
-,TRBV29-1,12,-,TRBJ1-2,CSVAGPRVGYTF,TGCAGCGTTGCTGGGCCCCGAGTGGGCTACACCTTC
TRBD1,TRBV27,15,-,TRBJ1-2,CASSSGTGDYYGYTF,TGTGCCAGCAGTTCCGGAACAGGGGACTACTATGGCTACACCTTC
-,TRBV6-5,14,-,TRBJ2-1,CASSYSDIYNEQFF,TGTGCCAGCAGTTACTCGGACATTTACAATGAGCAGTTCTTC
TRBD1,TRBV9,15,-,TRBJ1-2,CASSVDSGDRSGYTF,TGTGCCAGCAGCGTAGACTCCGGGGACAGGTCGGGCTACACCTTC
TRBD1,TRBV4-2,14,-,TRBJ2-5,CASSQGETGETQYF,TGTGCCAGCAGCCAAGGGGAGACAGGGGAGACCCAGTACTTC
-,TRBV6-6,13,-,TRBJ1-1,CALGGGPNTEAFF,TGTGCCCTCGGGGGGGGCCCAAACACTGAAGCTTTCTTT
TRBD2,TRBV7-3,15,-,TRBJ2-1,CASSHTSGRDNEQFF,TGTGCCAGCAGCCACACTAGCGGGAGGGACAATGAGCAGTTCTTC
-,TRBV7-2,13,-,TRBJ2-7,CASSLRGEREQYF,TGTGCCAGCAGCTTACGAGGCGAGCGCGAGCAGTACTTC
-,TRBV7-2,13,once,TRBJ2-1,CASSLFRLNEQFF,TGTGCCAGCAGCTTATTTCGACTGAATGAGCAGTTCTTC
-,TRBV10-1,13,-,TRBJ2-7,CASSEGQRSEQYF,TGCGCCAGCAGTGAGGGACAGAGAAGCGAGCAGTACTTC
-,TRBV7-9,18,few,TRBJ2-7,CASRPNLGVGEGHYEQYF,TGTGCCAGCAGACCGAATCTGGGGGTGGGGGAGGGACACTACGAGCAGTACTTC
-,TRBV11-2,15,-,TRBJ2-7,CASSLDSQGGYEQYF,TGTGCCAGCAGCTTAGATTCGCAGGGGGGATACGAGCAGTACTTC
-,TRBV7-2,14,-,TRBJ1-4,CASSFSGASEKLFF,TGTGCCAGCAGCTTTTCAGGGGCTAGTGAAAAACTGTTTTTT
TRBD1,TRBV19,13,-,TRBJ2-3,CASAGQGRDTQYF,TGTGCCTCGGCGGGACAGGGCAGAGATACGCAGTATTTT
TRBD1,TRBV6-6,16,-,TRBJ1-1,CASSPGGTGLNTEAFF,TGTGCCAGCAGTCCAGGGGGCACAGGGCTGAACACTGAAGCTTTCTTT
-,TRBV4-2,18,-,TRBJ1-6,CASSQKPAASSYNSPLHF,TGTGCCAGCAGCCAAAAACCCGCAGCGAGCTCCTATAATTCACCCCTCCACTTT